This TCR beta chain was recorded in a study of blood T cell repertoires in COVID-19. Using immunoSEQ multiplex PCR, the repertoire was profiled, and TCRdb retains in-frame clones only, with some absent. The profile covers 350,000 or so clones, with around nine tenths appearing a single time and 3% to 4% taken by the ten largest. The source material was peripheral blood. The clonotype originates from a woman between 55 and 75 years old with COVID-19, enrolled during active disease.

The CDR3 DNA follows: TGTGCCAGCAGAAGGGACTGGGAGGACGAGCAGTACTTC. Its translation: CASRRDWEDEQYF. The gene calls are TRBV12-3 or TRBV12-4 and TRBJ2-7, with D possibly TRBD2 on 6 matching bases. V lost 6 bases and J lost 5, with 14 bases in between. This CDR3 has 13 amino acids.